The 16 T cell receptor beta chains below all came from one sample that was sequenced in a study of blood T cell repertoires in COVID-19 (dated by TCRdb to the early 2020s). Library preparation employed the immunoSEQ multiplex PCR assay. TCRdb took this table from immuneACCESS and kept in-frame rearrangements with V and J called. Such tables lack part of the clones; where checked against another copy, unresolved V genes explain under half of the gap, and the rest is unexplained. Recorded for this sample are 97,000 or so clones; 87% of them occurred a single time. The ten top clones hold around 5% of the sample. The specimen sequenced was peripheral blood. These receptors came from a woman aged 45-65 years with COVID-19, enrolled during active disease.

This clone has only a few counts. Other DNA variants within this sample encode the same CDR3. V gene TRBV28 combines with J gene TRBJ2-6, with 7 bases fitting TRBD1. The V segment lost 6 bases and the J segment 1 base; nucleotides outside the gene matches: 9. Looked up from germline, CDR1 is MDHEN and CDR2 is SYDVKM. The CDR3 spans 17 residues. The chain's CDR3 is CASRHRGNGSGANVLTF. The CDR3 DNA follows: TGTGCCAGCAGGCACAGGGGTAATGGGTCTGGGGCCAACGTCCTGACTTTC.

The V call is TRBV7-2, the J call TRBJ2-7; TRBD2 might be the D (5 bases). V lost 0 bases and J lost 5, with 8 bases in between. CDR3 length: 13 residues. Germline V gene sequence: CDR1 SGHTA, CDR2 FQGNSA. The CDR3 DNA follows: TGTGCCAGCAGCTTAGCGGTGAGGGACGAGCAGTACTTC. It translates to CASSLAVRDEQYF.

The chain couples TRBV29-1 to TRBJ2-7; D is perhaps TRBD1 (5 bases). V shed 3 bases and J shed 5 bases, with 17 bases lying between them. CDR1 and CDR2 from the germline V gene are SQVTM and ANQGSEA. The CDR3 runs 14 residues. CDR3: CSVEDRQGWNEQYF. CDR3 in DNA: TGCAGCGTTGAGGATCGCCAGGGATGGAACGAGCAGTACTTC.

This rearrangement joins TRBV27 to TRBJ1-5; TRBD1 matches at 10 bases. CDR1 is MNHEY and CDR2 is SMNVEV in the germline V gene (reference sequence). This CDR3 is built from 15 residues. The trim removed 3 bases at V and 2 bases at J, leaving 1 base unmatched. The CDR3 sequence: CASSFGTGGNQPQHF. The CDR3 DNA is TGTGCCAGCAGTTTCGGGACAGGGGGCAATCAGCCCCAGCATTTT.

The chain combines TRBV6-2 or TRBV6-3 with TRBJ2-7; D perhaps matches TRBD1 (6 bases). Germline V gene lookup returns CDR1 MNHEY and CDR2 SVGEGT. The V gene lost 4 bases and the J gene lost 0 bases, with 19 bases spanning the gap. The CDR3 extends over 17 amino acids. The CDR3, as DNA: TGTGCCAGCAGTTCAGGGGTATGGGACACCTCCTCCTACGAGCAGTACTTC. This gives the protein CASSSGVWDTSSYEQYF.

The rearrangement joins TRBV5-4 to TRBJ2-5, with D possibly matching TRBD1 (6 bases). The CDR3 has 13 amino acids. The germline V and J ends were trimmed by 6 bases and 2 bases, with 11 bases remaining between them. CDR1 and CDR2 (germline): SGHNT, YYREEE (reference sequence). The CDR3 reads CASKRTEQETQYF. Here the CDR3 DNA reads TGTGCCAGCAAGAGGACAGAGCAAGAGACCCAGTACTTC.

As DNA, the CDR3 is TGTGCCAGCAGCCAAGGTCTAGCGGGCACAGATACGCAGTATTTT. It yields the protein CASSQGLAGTDTQYF. V gene TRBV14 combines with J gene TRBJ2-3; TRBD2 agrees at 7 bases. Germline V gene data show CDR1 as SGHDN and CDR2 as FVKESK. There are 15 residues in the CDR3. The J segment lost 1 base and the V segment lost 1 base, leaving 2 bases of the junction unmatched.

In DNA form, the CDR3 reads TGTGCCAGCAGCGCCCCTTCCGGACTAGCGGGGGGGCCCCCCGGGGAGCTGTTTTTT. Its translation: CASSAPSGLAGGPPGELFF. The chain recombines TRBV7-9 with TRBJ2-2, with 15 positions matching TRBD2. The CDR3 has 19 amino acids. Germline V gene data show CDR1 as SEHNR and CDR2 as FQNEAQ (reference sequence). The J segment lost 6 bases and the V segment lost 5 bases, leaving 13 bases of the junction unmatched. The variable domain in full, completed from reference TRBV7-9 and TRBJ2-2, reads DTGVSQNPRHKITKRGQNVTFRCDPISEHNRLYWYRQTLGQGPEFLTYFQNEAQLEKSRLLSDRFSAERPKGSFSTLEIQRTEQGDSAMYLCASSAPSGLAGGPPGELFFGEGSRLTVL.

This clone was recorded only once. The CDR3 is CASEKAINNSPLHF. The DNA of the CDR3 is TGCGCCTCGGAGAAGGCTATCAACAATTCACCCCTCCACTTT. The genes are TRBV10-2 and TRBJ1-6; D gene ambiguous. Deletions cut 11 bases from V and 7 bases from J, with 18 bases between. The CDR3 is 14 residues long. Germline-derived CDR1 and CDR2 are WSHSY and SAAADI.

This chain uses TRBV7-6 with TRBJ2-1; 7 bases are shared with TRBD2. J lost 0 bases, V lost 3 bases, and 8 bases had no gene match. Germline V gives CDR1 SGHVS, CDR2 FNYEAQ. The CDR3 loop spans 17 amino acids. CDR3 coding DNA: TGTGCCAGCAGCTTGCGGCCCGGCGGGGGCTCCTACAATGAGCAGTTCTTC. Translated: CASSLRPGGGSYNEQFF.

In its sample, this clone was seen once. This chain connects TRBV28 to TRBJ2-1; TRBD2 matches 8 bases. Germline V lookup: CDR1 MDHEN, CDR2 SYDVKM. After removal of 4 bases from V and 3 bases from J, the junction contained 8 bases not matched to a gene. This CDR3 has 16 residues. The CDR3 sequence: CASSSPRGGVYNEQFF. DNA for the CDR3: TGTGCCAGCAGTTCCCCCCGGGGGGGCGTCTACAATGAGCAGTTCTTC.

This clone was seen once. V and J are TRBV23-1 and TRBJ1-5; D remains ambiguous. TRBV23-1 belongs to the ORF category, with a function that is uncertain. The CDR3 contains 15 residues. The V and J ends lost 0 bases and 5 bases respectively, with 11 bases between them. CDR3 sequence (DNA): TGCGCCAGCAGTCAATCTTGGCGGATCTATCAGCCCCAGCATTTT. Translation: CASSQSWRIYQPQHF.

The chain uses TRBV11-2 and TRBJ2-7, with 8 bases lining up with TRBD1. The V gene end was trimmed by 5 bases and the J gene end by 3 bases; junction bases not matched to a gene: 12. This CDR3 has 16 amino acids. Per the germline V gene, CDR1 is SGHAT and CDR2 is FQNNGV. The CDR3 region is CASSPAGGQGLYEQYF. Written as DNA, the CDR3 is TGTGCCAGCAGCCCTGCCGGAGGACAGGGACTCTACGAGCAGTACTTC.

CDR3 region: CAIKGGGNSPLHF. In DNA, the CDR3 is TGTGCCATCAAAGGGGGGGGAAATTCACCCCTCCACTTT. The chain is built from TRBV10-3 and TRBJ1-6, with a weak D call TRBD1 (6 bases). The germline CDR1 and CDR2 sequences are ENHRY and SYGVKD. V was shortened by 7 bases and J by 7 bases, with 11 bases between the two germline ends. The CDR3 loop spans 13 amino acids.

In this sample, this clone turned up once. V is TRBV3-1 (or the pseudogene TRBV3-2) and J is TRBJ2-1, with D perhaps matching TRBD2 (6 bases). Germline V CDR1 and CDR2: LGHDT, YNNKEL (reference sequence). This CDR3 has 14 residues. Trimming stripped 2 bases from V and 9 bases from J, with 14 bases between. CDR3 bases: TGTGCCAGCAGCCAATGGGCGACTAGATTTGAGCAGTTCTTC. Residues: CASSQWATRFEQFF.

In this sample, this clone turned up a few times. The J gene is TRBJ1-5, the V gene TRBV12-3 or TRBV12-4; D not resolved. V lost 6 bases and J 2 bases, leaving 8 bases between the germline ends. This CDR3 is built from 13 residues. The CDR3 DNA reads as TGTGCCAGCAGCCCCCGTCGCAATCAGCCCCAGCATTTT. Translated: CASSPRRNQPQHF.